These 17 T cell receptor beta chains share one sample of origin, sequenced in a study of CD8 T cells in ankylosing spondylitis (TCRdb year 2017). Libraries came from 5' RACE. The data were produced on an Illumina HiSeq 2500. In-frame beta chains were kept once TCRdb had trimmed the public reads at Q25 with fastp and called clones with MiXCR. Rows merge per CDR3 protein into single entries with the most common DNA and genes. This sample is represented by about 170,000 distinct CDR3 sequences; around 20% of them were singletons. About 8.2% of the sample goes to the ten largest clones. Material for sequencing was blood, either unsorted or a sorted T cell fraction (not recorded which). Every receptor here comes from a male donor with ankylosing spondylitis or in good health (not recorded which).

This chain joins TRBV28 and TRBJ2-1; perhaps D is TRBD1 or TRBD2 (5 bases each). The V gene lost 6 bases and the J gene lost 4 bases, with 13 bases spanning the gap. The CDR3 extends over 14 amino acids. The germline gives CDR1 MDHEN, CDR2 SYDVKM. The CDR3 DNA reads TGTGCCAGCAGGCCCGGGACCGAGTACAATGAGCAGTTCTTC. It encodes CASRPGTEYNEQFF.

Ten or more counts support this clonotype. The rearrangement uses TRBV6-1 and TRBJ1-3, with 7 positions matching TRBD1. The trim removed 6 bases at V and 2 bases at J, leaving 13 bases unmatched. This CDR3 spans 17 amino acids. Germline values: CDR1 MNHNS, CDR2 SASEGT. In nucleotides, the CDR3 is TGTGCCAGCAGCTCGACAGGGACAAGGTCGACTGGAAACACCATATATTTT. Protein: CASSSTGTRSTGNTIYF.

The rearrangement joins TRBV27 to TRBJ2-7; 7 bases align to TRBD2. V dropped 5 bases and J dropped 0; count of bases not matched to a gene: 10. Germline CDR1 reads MNHEY; CDR2 reads SMNVEV (reference sequence). This CDR3 region has 16 residues. CDR3 sequence: CASSPGPGRSSYEQYF. The DNA of the CDR3 is TGTGCCAGCAGTCCCGGCCCCGGGAGGAGCTCCTACGAGCAGTACTTC.

J is TRBJ2-4 and V is TRBV5-4; D is perhaps TRBD1 or TRBD2 (5 bases each). V dropped 3 bases and J dropped 0 bases, with 13 bases sitting between them. This CDR3 contains 16 residues. The germline V gene encodes CDR1 SGHNT and CDR2 YYREEE (reference sequence). The CDR3 region is CASSYKEGLAKNIQYF. For the CDR3, the DNA is TGTGCCAGCAGCTATAAAGAGGGGCTAGCCAAAAACATTCAGTACTTC.

This clonotype was seen a handful of times. This chain links TRBV29-1 with TRBJ1-1; possibly TRBD1 for D (6 bases). This CDR3 is 14 amino acids long. Deletions cut 5 bases from V and 1 base from J, with 14 bases between. CDR1 is SQVTM and CDR2 is ANQGSEA in the germline V gene. CDR3 residues: CSVRPGAGNTEAFF. DNA of the CDR3: TGCAGCGTTCGTCCGGGGGCGGGGAACACTGAAGCTTTCTTT.

The rearrangement links TRBV5-1 to TRBJ2-7; D unclear. The CDR3 is 14 residues long. Trimming removed 0 bases at V and 1 base at J, with 8 bases between. Germline-derived CDR1 and CDR2 are SGHRS and YFSETQ. For the CDR3, the DNA is TGCGCCAGCAGCTTGGTAGGCAGATCCTACGAGCAGTACTTC. It is translated as CASSLVGRSYEQYF. The full variable domain, completed using reference TRBV5-1 and TRBJ2-7, is KAGVTQTPRYLIKTRGQQVTLSCSPISGHRSVSWYQQTPGQGLQFLFEYFSETQRNKGNFPGRFSGRQFSNSRSEMNVSTLELGDSALYLCASSLVGRSYEQYFGPGTRLTVT.

The chain couples TRBV7-2 to TRBJ2-7; D remains ambiguous. The V end was cut by 0 bases, the J end by 1 base, with 13 bases between. The CDR3 is 16 residues long. Germline values: CDR1 SGHTA, CDR2 FQGNSA. The CDR3 nucleotides read TGTGCCAGCAGCTTAGCCTTAAGTGTAGGTTCCTACGAGCAGTACTTC. Encoded protein: CASSLALSVGSYEQYF.

This clonotype has a handful of counts. CDR3 in amino acids: CASSSGQGRYEQYF. The CDR3 region has the DNA TGTGCCAGCAGTTCAGGACAGGGCAGATACGAGCAGTACTTC. The chain combines TRBV27 with TRBJ2-7; 8 bases match TRBD1. CDR1 is MNHEY and CDR2 is SMNVEV in the germline V gene (reference sequence). The CDR3 has 14 residues. V was clipped by 4 bases and J by 4 bases; unmatched bases: 6.

This clonotype was detected ten times or more. The V and J genes are TRBV30 and TRBJ2-1; D not certain. This CDR3 contains 13 residues. Germline-derived CDR1 and CDR2 are GTSNPN and SVGIG (reference sequence). V dropped 2 bases and J dropped 6 bases, with 11 bases sitting between them. The CDR3 here is CAWSSSAPNEQFF. The DNA for the CDR3 is TGTGCCTGGAGTTCCTCCGCCCCCAATGAGCAGTTCTTC. The entire variable domain, with the rest obtained from reference TRBV30 and TRBJ2-1, is as follows: SQTIHQWPATLVQPVGSPLSLECTVEGTSNPNLYWYRQAAGRGLQLLFYSVGIGQISSEVPQNLSASRPQDRQFILSSKKLLLSDSGFYLCAWSSSAPNEQFFGPGTRLTVL.

The table lists this clonotype with a few counts. The chain recombines TRBV5-1 with TRBJ1-2, with D possibly being TRBD1 (5 bases). V was pared by 4 bases and J by 4 bases, with 23 bases between. Germline-derived CDR1 and CDR2 are SGHRS and YFSETQ. CDR3 size: 17 residues. The CDR3 sequence is CASSPDGAGRSSYGYTF. The CDR3 coding sequence is TGCGCCAGCAGCCCGGATGGGGCAGGTAGAAGTAGCTATGGCTACACCTTC.

This clonotype was found many times. CDR3 DNA sequence: TGTGCCAGCAGTTTCGGGGCTACGCAGTATTTT. Translation gives CASSFGATQYF. V and J are TRBV12-3 or TRBV12-4 and TRBJ2-3; perhaps D is TRBD1 or TRBD2 (5 bases each). The CDR3 consists of 11 residues. The V end was cut by 3 bases, the J end by 8 bases, with 6 bases between.

This clonotype was counted ten times or more. The chain recombines TRBV24-1 with TRBJ2-1; D gene uncertain. Germline lookup yields CDR1 KGHDR and CDR2 SFDVKD. V gave up 9 bases and J gave up 3 bases, with 11 bases separating them. The CDR3 consists of 13 residues. This CDR3 is CATGLIGYNEQFF. For the CDR3, the DNA is TGTGCCACCGGATTGATTGGCTACAATGAGCAGTTCTTC.

A remark on this clonotype: This sequence may be a read error, since a much larger clone differs from it by one base. The chain links TRBV20-1 to TRBJ2-3, with D unresolved. This CDR3 has 14 residues. Germline assignment: CDR1 DFQATT and CDR2 SNEGSKA (reference sequence). CDR3 sequence: CRAWPAVGTDTQYF. Written as DNA, the CDR3 is TGCAGAGCTTGGCCCGCGGTGGGCACAGATACGCAGTATTTT.

This clonotype has a count of ten or more. The chain combines TRBV5-1 with TRBJ1-5; D gene ambiguous. Between the trimmed V and J ends, which lost 7 bases and 5 bases, there was a span of 19 bases. The CDR3 runs 15 residues. The germline V gene has CDR1 SGHRS and CDR2 YFSETQ. The CDR3 coding sequence is TGCGCCAGCCGGGAGGGCGCGGTAGGAGATCAGCCCCAGCATTTT. Amino acid sequence: CASREGAVGDQPQHF.

This clonotype was detected many times. The CDR3 nucleotides are TGTGCCACCACAGCCCTTAATGAGCAGTTCTTC. Translated: CATTALNEQFF. This sequence joins TRBV28 and TRBJ2-1; no reliable D call. This CDR3 is built from 11 residues. CDR1 and CDR2 (germline): MDHEN, SYDVKM. V was shortened by 10 bases and J by 7 bases, with 11 bases between the two germline ends.

This clonotype turned up a few times. In DNA form, the CDR3 reads TGTGCCAGCAGCCGGACGGATATCAACCCAGATACGCAGTATTTT. Translation gives CASSRTDINPDTQYF. The gene calls are TRBV7-6 and TRBJ2-3; D gene uncertain. Germline CDR1 SGHVS, CDR2 FNYEAQ. V lost 5 bases to trimming and J lost 4 bases, with 16 bases between them. This CDR3 region has 15 residues.

This clonotype was seen repeatedly, ten times or more. The chain combines TRBV20-1 with TRBJ2-7; 7 bases line up with TRBD1. CDR3 length: 12 amino acids. Germline V gives CDR1 DFQATT, CDR2 SNEGSKA (reference sequence). After removal of 5 bases from V and 5 bases from J, the junction contained 6 bases not matched to a gene. CDR3 amino acids: CSASTGVDEQYF. CDR3 in DNA: TGCAGTGCTTCCACAGGGGTGGACGAGCAGTACTTC.